The rows below give T cell receptor beta chains drawn from one sample of a study of blood T cell repertoires in COVID-19. The assay was immunoSEQ multiplex PCR, and TCRdb's table has in-frame clones only and misses some. The sample contains 250,000 to 350,000 clones, 75% to 90% of which appear only once. Sequencing input: PBMCs or T cells enriched from blood (not recorded which). The receptors shown here come from a woman aged 18 to 35 who had recovered from COVID-19. The CDR3 runs from the conserved cysteine through the conserved F or W. A D gene is named only where the DNA matches it firmly. Not every row has a clone size; where given, it reads once, few, many or a size class.

TRBV25-1	.	TRBD1	TRBJ1-2	TGTGCCAGCAGTGGTAGGGACAGTAGTGGCTACACCTTC	CASSGRDSSGYTF
TRBV3-1/TRBV3-2	.	TRBD1	TRBJ1-1	TGTGCCAGCAGCTATCGAACAGGGGCTCTTTCTGAAGCTTTCTTT	CASSYRTGALSEAFF
TRBV7-8	.	TRBD1	TRBJ1-5	TGTGCCAGCAGTACTGAGGCAGGGGGCGGGTATCAGCCCCAGCATTTT	CASSTEAGGGYQPQHF
TRBV28	.	.	TRBJ1-2	TGTGCCAGCAGTTTCCAACTCGGCTATGGCTACACCTTC	CASSFQLGYGYTF
TRBV29-1	.	TRBD1	TRBJ1-1	TGCAGCGTTGAGAGACAGGGGGCGGGTGTAGCTTTCTTT	CSVERQGAGVAFF
TRBV19	once	.	TRBJ1-2	TGTGCCAGTAGTGGCCTAGGGGAGGGTCTGGACGGCTACACCTTC	CASSGLGEGLDGYTF
TRBV5-1	.	TRBD2	TRBJ2-2	TGCGCCAGCAGCTTGGCCACTAGCGGGGGGCTCTCTGGGGAGCTGTTTTTT	CASSLATSGGLSGELFF
TRBV19	.	TRBD1	TRBJ1-5	TGTGCCAGTAGTATTGGACAGGGGGCTCAGCCCCAGCATTTT	CASSIGQGAQPQHF
TRBV7-9	.	.	TRBJ1-5	TGTGCCAGCAGCCCCAGTTCGGCAGGGAATATTCAGCCCCAGCATTTT	CASSPSSAGNIQPQHF
TRBV3-1/TRBV3-2	.	TRBD1	TRBJ1-2	TGTGCCAGCAGCCAGACAGGGGACTATGGCTACACCTTC	CASSQTGDYGYTF
TRBV28	.	.	TRBJ1-5	TGTGCCAGCAGTTTCCGAGCTCAGCCCCAGCATTTT	CASSFRAQPQHF
TRBV9	.	.	TRBJ2-3	TGTGCCAGCAGCTCACTAGCACAACTCACAGATACGCAGTATTTT	CASSSLAQLTDTQYF
TRBV27	.	.	TRBJ1-2	TGTGCCAGCAGTTCGTTGATCGGGGATCGGTCTGGCTACACCTTC	CASSSLIGDRSGYTF
TRBV6-5	.	.	TRBJ2-3	TGTGCCAGCAGACTCCAGGGATGGCCAGATACGCAGTATTTT	CASRLQGWPDTQYF
TRBV6-5	.	.	TRBJ2-7	TGTGCCAGCAGCCCCCGGGGGAGCGACGAGCAGTACTTC	CASSPRGSDEQYF
TRBV18	.	.	TRBJ1-1	TGTGCCAGCTCACCACCGACAACCGCCGGTGAAGCTTTCTTT	CASSPPTTAGEAFF
TRBV24-1	.	TRBD1	TRBJ2-5	TGTGCCACCAGTGATTCCAGGGGGTGGACCCAGTACTTC	CATSDSRGWTQYF
TRBV6-5	.	.	TRBJ1-2	TGTGCCAGCGTCAGGGCAGGGAACTATGGCTACACCTTC	CASVRAGNYGYTF
TRBV6-5	.	.	TRBJ1-1	TGTGCCAGCACCCCCATCTGGGGGGACACTGAAGCTTTCTTT	CASTPIWGDTEAFF
TRBV11-3	.	TRBD1	TRBJ2-7	TGTGCCAGCAGCTTAGCGGGACAGGGGCCCTACGAGCAGTACTTC	CASSLAGQGPYEQYF
TRBV14	.	TRBD1	TRBJ1-1	TGTGCCAGCAGCCAAGATCTTGGGACAGCGAACACTGAAGCTTTCTTT	CASSQDLGTANTEAFF
TRBV18	.	.	TRBJ1-4	TGTGCCAGCTCACCGTATGCGGGGACCTCTCATGAAAAACTGTTTTTT	CASSPYAGTSHEKLFF
TRBV18	.	TRBD1	TRBJ1-4	TGTGCCAGCTCATCTCAGGGGGCTGGAACTAATGAAAAACTGTTTTTT	CASSSQGAGTNEKLFF
TRBV12-3/TRBV12-4	.	TRBD1	TRBJ1-2	TGTGCCAGCAGTTCCGACAGGGTCTATGGCTACACCTTC	CASSSDRVYGYTF
TRBV5-4	once	.	TRBJ1-2	TGTGCCAGCAGCTTAAGGGGGGGCCTCCTTCCCTACACCTTC	CASSLRGGLLPYTF
TRBV29-1	.	.	TRBJ2-7	TGCAGCGTTGAAGATAGCTCCTACGAGCAGTACTTC	CSVEDSSYEQYF
TRBV28	once	.	TRBJ1-4	TGTGCCACCTTGGGACTCCGGGAAAAACTGTTTTTT	CATLGLREKLFF
TRBV5-1	.	.	TRBJ2-1	TGCGCCAGCAGCTTGGGCTTGGCGGGCAATGAGCAGTTCTTC	CASSLGLAGNEQFF
TRBV10-3	.	.	TRBJ1-2	TGTGCCATCAGTGAGACCGGGACTATCATGCGCTATGGCTACACCTTC	CAISETGTIMRYGYTF
TRBV7-9	.	.	TRBJ1-2	TGTGCCAGCAGCTTATCAGTGGGGCAGGGGCCCACTGGGGGCTACACCTTC	CASSLSVGQGPTGGYTF
TRBV2	.	.	TRBJ2-2	TGTGCCAGCAGTGAGCAACAGGGAAGGCTCGGGGAGCTGTTTTTT	CASSEQQGRLGELFF
TRBV2	once	TRBD1	TRBJ1-1	TGTGCCAGCAGAGGGGACAGGTCGAACACTGAAGCTTTCTTT	CASRGDRSNTEAFF
TRBV6-4	.	.	TRBJ1-1	TGTGCCAGCAGTGCCCTCCCCGGGACACTGAACACTGAAGCTTTCTTT	CASSALPGTLNTEAFF
TRBV19	.	TRBD1	TRBJ1-3	TGTGCCAGTAGTCCAGGGACAGCAACAGGAGTTGCCATATATTTT	CASSPGTATGVAIYF
TRBV11-1	few	.	TRBJ2-7	TGTGCCAGCAGCTCCCGGGGTGACTATTACGAGCAGTACTTC	CASSSRGDYYEQYF
TRBV6-1	.	.	TRBJ1-2	TGTGCCAGCAGTGATGGAGGATCGACAGGTTCCTATGGCTACACCTTC	CASSDGGSTGSYGYTF
TRBV7-9	.	.	TRBJ1-3	TGTGCCAGCAGCTCACTAGAACTCGGCGGCTCTGGAAACACCATATATTTT	CASSSLELGGSGNTIYF
TRBV6-5	.	TRBD2	TRBJ2-5	TGTGCCAGCAGAGGTCTTAGCGGGGGGCAAGAGACCCAGTACTTC	CASRGLSGGQETQYF
TRBV5-4	.	TRBD1	TRBJ1-1	TGTGCCAGCAGCAAAGGGGACAGCCGACCCGACACTGAAGCTTTCTTT	CASSKGDSRPDTEAFF
TRBV7-9	few	.	TRBJ1-2	TGTGCCAGCAGCCCCGGGGGAGCGGGGAGTCTAGGCGGCTACACCTTC	CASSPGGAGSLGGYTF
TRBV5-1	.	.	TRBJ1-4	TGCGCCAGCAGCTTGGATTACAGGAGGGCTAATGAAAAACTGTTTTTT	CASSLDYRRANEKLFF
TRBV5-1	.	.	TRBJ1-1	TGCGCCAGCAGCTTGGACAGCCCCGCCTTGCGAGCTTTCTTT	CASSLDSPALRAFF
TRBV19	few	.	TRBJ1-5	TGTGCCAGTAGTATGGAGAGGGTCGGACAGCCCCAGCATTTT	CASSMERVGQPQHF
TRBV7-8	.	TRBD1	TRBJ1-1	TGTGCCAGCAGCCGGCATGGACAGGGGGTTAGCACTGAAGCTTTCTTT	CASSRHGQGVSTEAFF
TRBV27	.	TRBD1	TRBJ1-1	TGTGCCAGCAGCGCAGGGGGTGCTTACACTGAAGCTTTCTTT	CASSAGGAYTEAFF
TRBV25-1	once	.	TRBJ1-2	TGTGCCAGCAGAAGGGACAATTATGGCTACACCTTC	CASRRDNYGYTF
TRBV9	.	.	TRBJ1-2	TGTGCCAGCAGCGTAGATGCGGCCTCCGCGGGCTACACCTTC	CASSVDAASAGYTF
TRBV19	.	.	TRBJ1-2	TGTGCCAGTACCGCTCAACACCAGGGAATCTACACCTTC	CASTAQHQGIYTF